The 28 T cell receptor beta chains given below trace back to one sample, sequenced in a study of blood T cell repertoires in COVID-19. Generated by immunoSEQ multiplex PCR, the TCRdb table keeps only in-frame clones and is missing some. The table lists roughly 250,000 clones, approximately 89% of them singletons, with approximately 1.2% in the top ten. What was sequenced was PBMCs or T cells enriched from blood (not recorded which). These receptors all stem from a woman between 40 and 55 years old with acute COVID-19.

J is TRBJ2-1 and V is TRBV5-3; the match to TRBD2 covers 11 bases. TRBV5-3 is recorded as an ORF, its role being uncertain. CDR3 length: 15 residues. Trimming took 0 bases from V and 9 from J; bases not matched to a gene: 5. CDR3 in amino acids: CARSLGLAGQGEQFF. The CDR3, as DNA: TGTGCCAGAAGCTTGGGACTAGCGGGACAGGGTGAGCAGTTCTTC.

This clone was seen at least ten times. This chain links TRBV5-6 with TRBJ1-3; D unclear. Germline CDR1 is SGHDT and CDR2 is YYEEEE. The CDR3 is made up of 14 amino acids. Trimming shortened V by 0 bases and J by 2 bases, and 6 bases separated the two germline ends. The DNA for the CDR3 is TGTGCCAGCAGCTTGGTCTTCGCTGGAAACACCATATATTTT. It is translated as CASSLVFAGNTIYF.

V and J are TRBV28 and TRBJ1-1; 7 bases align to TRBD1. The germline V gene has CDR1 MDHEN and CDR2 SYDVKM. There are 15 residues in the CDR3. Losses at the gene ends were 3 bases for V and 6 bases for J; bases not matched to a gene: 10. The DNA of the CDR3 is TGTGCCAGCAGTTTGACAGGGCCAGCCCCGGCTGAAGCTTTCTTT. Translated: CASSLTGPAPAEAFF.

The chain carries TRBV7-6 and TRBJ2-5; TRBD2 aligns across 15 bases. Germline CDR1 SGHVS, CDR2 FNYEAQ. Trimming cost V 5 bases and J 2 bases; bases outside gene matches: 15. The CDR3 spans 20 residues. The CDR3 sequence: CASSLGLAGGPQNLQETQYF. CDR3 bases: TGTGCCAGCAGCCTCGGACTAGCGGGAGGGCCTCAGAACCTTCAAGAGACCCAGTACTTC.

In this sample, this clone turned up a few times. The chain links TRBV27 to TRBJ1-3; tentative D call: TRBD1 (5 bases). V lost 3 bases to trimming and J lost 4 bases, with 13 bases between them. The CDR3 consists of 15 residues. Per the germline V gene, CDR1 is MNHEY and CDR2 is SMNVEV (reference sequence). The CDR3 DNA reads TGTGCCAGCAGTTTGGGTCCAGGGTGGGGAAACACCATATATTTT. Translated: CASSLGPGWGNTIYF.

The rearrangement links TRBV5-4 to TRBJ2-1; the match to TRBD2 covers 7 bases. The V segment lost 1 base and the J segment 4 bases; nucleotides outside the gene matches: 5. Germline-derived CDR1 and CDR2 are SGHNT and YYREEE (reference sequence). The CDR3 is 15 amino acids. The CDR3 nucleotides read TGTGCCAGCAGCTTGTCGGCGGGAGCGTACAATGAGCAGTTCTTC. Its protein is CASSLSAGAYNEQFF.

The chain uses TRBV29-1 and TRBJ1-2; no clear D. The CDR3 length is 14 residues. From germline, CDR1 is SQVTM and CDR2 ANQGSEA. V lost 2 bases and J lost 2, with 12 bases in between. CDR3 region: CSVEKGVGNYGYTF. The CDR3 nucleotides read TGCAGCGTTGAAAAGGGAGTGGGAAACTATGGCTACACCTTC.

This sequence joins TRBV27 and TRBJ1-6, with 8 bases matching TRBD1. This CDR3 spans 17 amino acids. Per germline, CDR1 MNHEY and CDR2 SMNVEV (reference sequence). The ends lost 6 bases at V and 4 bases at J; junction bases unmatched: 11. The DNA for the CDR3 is TGTGCCAGCAGATACGTTAGGACAGGGTTATATAATTCACCCCTCCACTTT. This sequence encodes CASRYVRTGLYNSPLHF.

DNA of the CDR3: TGTGCCCACGGCCTTCGGGCTAACTATGGCTACACCTTC. It encodes CAHGLRANYGYTF. The chain carries TRBV28 and TRBJ1-2; D gene ambiguous. V was clipped by 11 bases and J by 0 bases, with 13 bases between them. The CDR3 loop spans 13 amino acids. Germline values: CDR1 MDHEN, CDR2 SYDVKM.

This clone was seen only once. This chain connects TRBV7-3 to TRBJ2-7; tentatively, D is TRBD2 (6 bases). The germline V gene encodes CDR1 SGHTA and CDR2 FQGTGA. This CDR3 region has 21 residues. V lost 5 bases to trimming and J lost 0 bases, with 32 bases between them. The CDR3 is CASSLSPGRNYLADSSYEQYF. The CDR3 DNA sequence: TGTGCCAGCAGCCTGAGTCCCGGGAGAAACTACTTAGCAGACAGCTCCTACGAGCAGTACTTC.

The CDR3 bases are TGTGCCAGTAGTATAGCCCCAGAGGCGAACACTGAAGCTTTCTTT. As protein: CASSIAPEANTEAFF. This chain joins TRBV19 and TRBJ1-1; no firm D call. Germline V gene sequence: CDR1 LNHDA, CDR2 SQIVND (reference sequence). V lost 1 base and J 1 base, leaving 10 bases between the germline ends. The CDR3 has 15 amino acids.

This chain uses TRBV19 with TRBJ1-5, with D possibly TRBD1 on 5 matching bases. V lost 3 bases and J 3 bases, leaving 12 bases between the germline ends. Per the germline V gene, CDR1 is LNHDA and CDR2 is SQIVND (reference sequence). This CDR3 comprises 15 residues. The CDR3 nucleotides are TGTGCCAGTAGTATCCAGGGAAAGGACAATCAGCCCCAGCATTTT. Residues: CASSIQGKDNQPQHF.

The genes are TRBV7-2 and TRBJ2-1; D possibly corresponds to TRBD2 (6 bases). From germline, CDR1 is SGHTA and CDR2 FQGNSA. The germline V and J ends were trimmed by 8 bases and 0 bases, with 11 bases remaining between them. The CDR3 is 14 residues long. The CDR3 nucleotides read TGTGCCAGCCGGGCGGGAAGCTCCTACAATGAGCAGTTCTTC. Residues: CASRAGSSYNEQFF.

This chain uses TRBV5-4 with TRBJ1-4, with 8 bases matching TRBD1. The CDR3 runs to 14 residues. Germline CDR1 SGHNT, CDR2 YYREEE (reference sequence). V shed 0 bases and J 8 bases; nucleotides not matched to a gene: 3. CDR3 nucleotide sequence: TGTGCCAGCAGCTTGGACAGGGGGAACGAAAAACTGTTTTTT. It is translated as CASSLDRGNEKLFF.

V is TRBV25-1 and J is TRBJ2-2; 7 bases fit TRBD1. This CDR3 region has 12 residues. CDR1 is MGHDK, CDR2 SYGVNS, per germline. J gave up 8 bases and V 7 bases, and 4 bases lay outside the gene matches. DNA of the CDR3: TGTGCCAGCAAGGGGGCTCGGGGGGAGCTGTTTTTT. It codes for CASKGARGELFF.

The CDR3 region is CASRIGGRADRAFF. CDR3 DNA sequence: TGTGCCAGCAGAATAGGGGGGAGGGCCGATAGGGCGTTCTTC. V is TRBV7-8 and J is TRBJ2-1; TRBD2 might be the D (7 bases). CDR1 is SGHVS, CDR2 FQNEAQ, per germline. This CDR3 region has 14 residues. V lost 6 bases, J lost 15 bases, and 24 bases lay in between.

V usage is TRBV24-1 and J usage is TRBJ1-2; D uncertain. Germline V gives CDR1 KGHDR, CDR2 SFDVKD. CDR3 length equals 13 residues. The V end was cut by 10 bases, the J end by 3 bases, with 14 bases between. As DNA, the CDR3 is TGTGCCACGCGGGCCTCCGGGGACTATGGCTACACCTTC. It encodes CATRASGDYGYTF.

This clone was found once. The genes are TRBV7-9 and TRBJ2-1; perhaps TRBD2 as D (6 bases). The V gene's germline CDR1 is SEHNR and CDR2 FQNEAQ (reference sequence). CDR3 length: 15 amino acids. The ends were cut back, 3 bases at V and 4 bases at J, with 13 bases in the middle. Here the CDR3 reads CASSFLSGEYNEQFF. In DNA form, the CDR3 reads TGTGCCAGCAGCTTTTTGTCGGGAGAATACAATGAGCAGTTCTTC.

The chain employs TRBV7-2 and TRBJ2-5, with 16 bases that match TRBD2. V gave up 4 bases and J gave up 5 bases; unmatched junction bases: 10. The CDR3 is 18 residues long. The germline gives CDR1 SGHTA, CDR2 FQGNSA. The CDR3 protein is CASSSPAGTSGRAETQYF. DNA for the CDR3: TGTGCCAGCAGCTCACCCGCTGGGACTAGCGGGAGGGCCGAGACCCAGTACTTC. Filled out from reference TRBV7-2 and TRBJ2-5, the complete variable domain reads GAGVSQSPSNKVTEKGKDVELRCDPISGHTALYWYRQSLGQGLEFLIYFQGNSAPDKSGLPSDRFSAERTGGSVSTLTIQRTQQEDSAVYLCASSSPAGTSGRAETQYFGPGTRLLVL.

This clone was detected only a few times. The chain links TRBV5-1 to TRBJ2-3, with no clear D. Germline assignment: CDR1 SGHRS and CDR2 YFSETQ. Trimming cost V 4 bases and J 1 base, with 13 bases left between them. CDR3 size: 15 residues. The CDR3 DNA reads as TGCGCCAGCAGCCCGAGAACCCTGGGCACAGATACGCAGTATTTT. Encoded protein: CASSPRTLGTDTQYF.

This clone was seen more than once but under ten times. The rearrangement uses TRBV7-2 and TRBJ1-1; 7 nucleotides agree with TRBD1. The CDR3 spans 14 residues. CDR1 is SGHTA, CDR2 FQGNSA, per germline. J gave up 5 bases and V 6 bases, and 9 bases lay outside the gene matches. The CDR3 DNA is TGTGCCAGCAGAACCCAAACAGGGGAAACTGAAGCTTTCTTT. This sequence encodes CASRTQTGETEAFF.

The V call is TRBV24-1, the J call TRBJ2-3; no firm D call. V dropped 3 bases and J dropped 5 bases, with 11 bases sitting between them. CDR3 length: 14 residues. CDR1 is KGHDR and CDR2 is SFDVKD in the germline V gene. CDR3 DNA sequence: TGTGCCACCAGTGATACCCGGTCGGGAGATACGCAGTATTTT. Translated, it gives CATSDTRSGDTQYF.

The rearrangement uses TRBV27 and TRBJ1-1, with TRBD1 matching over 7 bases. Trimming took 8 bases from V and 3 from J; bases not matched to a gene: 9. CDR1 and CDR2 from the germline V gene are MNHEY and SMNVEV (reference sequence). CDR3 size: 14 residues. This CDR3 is CASCPATGHTEAFF. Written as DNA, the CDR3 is TGTGCCAGCTGCCCTGCGACAGGGCACACTGAAGCTTTCTTT.

The CDR3 coding sequence is TGCGCCAGCAGCCGATTCCGAGCGGGAGTCACAGATACGCAGTATTTT. It translates to CASSRFRAGVTDTQYF. The chain uses TRBV4-1 and TRBJ2-3; 8 bases agree with TRBD2. V lost 4 bases, J lost 2 bases, and 8 bases stayed unmatched. The CDR3 has 16 amino acids. Germline CDR1 and CDR2: MGHRA and YSYEKL.

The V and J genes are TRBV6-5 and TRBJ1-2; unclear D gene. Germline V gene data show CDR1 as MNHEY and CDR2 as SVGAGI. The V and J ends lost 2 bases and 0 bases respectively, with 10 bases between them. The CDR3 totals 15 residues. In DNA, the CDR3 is TGTGCCAGCAGTTACGGCGCGGTTGCTAACTATGGCTACACCTTC. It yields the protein CASSYGAVANYGYTF.

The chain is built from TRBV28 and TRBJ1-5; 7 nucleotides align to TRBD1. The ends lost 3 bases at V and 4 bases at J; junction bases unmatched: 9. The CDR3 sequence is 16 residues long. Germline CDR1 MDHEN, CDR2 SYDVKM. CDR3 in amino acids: CASSFGGGRGNQPQHF. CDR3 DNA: TGTGCCAGCAGTTTCGGTGGTGGCAGGGGGAATCAGCCCCAGCATTTT.

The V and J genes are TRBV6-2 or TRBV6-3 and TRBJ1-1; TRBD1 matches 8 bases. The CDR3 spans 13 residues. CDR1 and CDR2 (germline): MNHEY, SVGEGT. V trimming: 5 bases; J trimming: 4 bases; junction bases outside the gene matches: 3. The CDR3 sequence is CASSDQGATEAFF. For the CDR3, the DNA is TGTGCCAGCAGTGATCAGGGGGCCACTGAAGCTTTCTTT.

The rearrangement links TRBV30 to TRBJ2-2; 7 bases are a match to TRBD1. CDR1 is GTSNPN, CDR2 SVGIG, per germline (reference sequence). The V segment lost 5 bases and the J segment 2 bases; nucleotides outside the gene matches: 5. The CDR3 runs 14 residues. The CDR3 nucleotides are TGTGCCTGGTCGAGGGGGCTTAACACCGGGGAGCTGTTTTTT. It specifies CAWSRGLNTGELFF.